This T cell receptor (beta chain) was recovered during a study of T cells after somatic rescue of genetic block. This clone was recorded only once. The data were produced by immunoSEQ multiplex PCR, yet TCRdb's version contains in-frame clones alone and is incomplete. The table lists under 150,000 clones, around nine tenths of them singletons. Trimming removed 1 base at V and 2 bases at J, with 15 bases between. This CDR3 contains 17 residues. From germline, CDR1 is LNHDA and CDR2 SQIVND (reference sequence). This chain connects TRBV19 to TRBJ1-5, with unresolved D. The receptor's source is a young woman. The sample comprised peripheral blood mononuclear cells (PBMCs). The CDR3 nucleotides read TGTGCCAGTAGTATAGGTAGCAGGAGGCCGGGCAATCAGCCCCAGCATTTT. It yields the protein CASSIGSRRPGNQPQHF.